The clone carrying this T cell receptor (beta chain) was seen ten or more times. The data derive from a study of early T cells in non-severe SARS-CoV-2 infection. The wider study: Investigators sequenced bulk RNA drawn from unsorted whole blood, and chains remained unpaired.

Attachment of unique molecular identifiers to individual cDNA molecules was performed. TCRdb re-analysed the 5' RACE reads in MiXCR, keeping a single row per CDR3 protein. The profile shows about 20,000 distinct CDR3 sequences, roughly 3.5% of them singletons. V was clipped by 5 bases and J by 1 base, with 8 bases between them. The CDR3 contains 13 residues. Germline V lookup: CDR1 ENHRY, CDR2 SYGVKD. The chain carries TRBV10-3 and TRBJ1-1; possibly TRBD1 for D (5 bases). The source is an adult who was a healthcare worker with PCR-confirmed SARS-CoV-2 infection or an uninfected control (not recorded which). Material: whole blood. The CDR3 DNA is TGTGCCATCAGTCAGACAGAGAACACTGAAGCTTTCTTT. This sequence encodes CAISQTENTEAFF.